A single sample is the source of the 31 T cell receptor beta chains below, sequenced in a study of T cells in women clearing cervical HPV infection. Method: immunoSEQ multiplex PCR; TCRdb's copy keeps in-frame clones and lacks some. Its clone listing holds 25,000 to 35,000 clones. Sample: blood buffy coat. These receptors originate from a woman aged 18-69 years with a cervical HPV16 infection that either progressed to CIN3+ or cleared (not recorded which).

As to this clone: The read stops 3 residues short of the end of the CDR3; the missing end is completed from the germline J gene. The chain is built from TRBV5-3 and TRBJ1-2; 7 positions agree with TRBD1. TRBV5-3 is known as an ORF, though its function is uncertain. V gave up 5 bases and J gave up 5 bases; unmatched junction bases: 6. The CDR3 is 13 amino acids. The CDR3 loop reads CARSLTGDYGYTF. The CDR3 DNA, read in part, is TGTGCCAGAAGTCTTACAGGGGATTATGGC.

About this clone itself: The read gets to within 3 residues of the CDR3 end, and the germline J gene fills in the rest. V gene TRBV18 combines with J gene TRBJ2-1; TRBD1 aligns across 9 bases. V dropped 1 base and J dropped 7; count of bases not matched to a gene: 5. Germline CDR1 and CDR2: KGHSH and LQKENI. CDR3 length: 15 amino acids. CDR3: CASSPQGQGKNEQFF. The sequenced CDR3 bases are TGTGCCAGCTCACCACAGGGACAGGGTAAAAATGAG.

Comment on this clone: Read coverage stops 3 residues before the CDR3 terminus; the germline J gene supplies the remainder. The rearrangement joins TRBV20-1 to TRBJ2-7, with D tentatively TRBD2 (6 bases). CDR3 length: 14 amino acids. Looked up from germline, CDR1 is DFQATT and CDR2 is SNEGSKA (reference sequence). V was cut by 1 base and J by 2 bases, with 12 bases left in between. CDR3 DNA, as far as it was read: TGCAGTGCTAGAGGGGAAAGCGGGCCCTACGAG. As protein: CSARGESGPYE. The complete CDR3 sequence is CSARGESGPYEQYF.

As to this clone: The read finishes 3 residues shy of the CDR3 end, and the germline J gene is used to complete it. V usage is TRBV2 and J usage is TRBJ2-7; perhaps TRBD1 as D (6 bases). V was shortened by 4 bases and J by 0 bases, with 10 bases between the two germline ends. The CDR3 covers 14 residues. Germline V lookup: CDR1 SNHLY, CDR2 FYNNEI. Incomplete CDR3 DNA: TGTGCCAGCAGTGGACAGGAGAGCTCCTACGAG. It is translated as CASSGQESSYE. The entire CDR3 sequence reads CASSGQESSYEQYF.

On this clone itself: The read falls 3 residues short of the CDR3 end, and the missing part is taken from the germline J gene. This sequence joins TRBV20-1 and TRBJ2-5; TRBD1 matches 11 bases. The CDR3 is 14 residues long. Trimming took 2 bases from V and 4 from J; bases not matched to a gene: 3. Germline V gene sequence: CDR1 DFQATT, CDR2 SNEGSKA (reference sequence). Here the CDR3 reads CSARQDRGRETQYF. CDR3 DNA (partial): TGCAGTGCTAGACAGGACAGGGGGCGAGAGACC.

As regards this clone: The read falls 3 residues short of the CDR3 end, and the missing part is taken from the germline J gene. The rearrangement uses TRBV14 and TRBJ2-7; tentative D call: TRBD2 (5 bases). Trimming left V 5 bases short and J 3 bases short, with 11 bases between. This CDR3 has 13 residues. Germline CDR1 and CDR2: SGHDN and FVKESK. The CDR3 sequence: CASSGLKSYEQYF. The part of the CDR3 DNA that was read is TGTGCCAGCAGCGGACTCAAGAGCTACGAG.

For this clone: The read falls 3 residues short of the CDR3 end, and the missing part is taken from the germline J gene. The V gene is TRBV2, the J gene TRBJ2-3; 8 positions agree with TRBD1. Germline V gene data show CDR1 as SNHLY and CDR2 as FYNNEI. The CDR3 has 15 residues. The sequenced CDR3 bases are TGTGCCAGCAGTGAACCGAACAGGGGGAATCAGCCG. Translation gives CASSEPNRGNQP. The full CDR3 protein is CASSEPNRGNQPQYF.

Remarks on this clone: The read terminates 3 residues before the CDR3 end, so the remaining end is supplied by the germline J gene. The V call is TRBV10-2, the J call TRBJ2-2; 8 bases match TRBD2. J was trimmed by 8 bases and V by 2 bases; bases with no gene match: 7. The CDR3 contains 15 residues. Germline V lookup: CDR1 WSHSY, CDR2 SAAADI. CDR3 protein: CASSEMGLGLGELFF. The CDR3 bases that were read are TGCGCCAGCAGTGAGATGGGACTAGGACTAGGGGAG.

On this clone: The read terminates 3 residues ahead of where the CDR3 ends, so the germline J gene completes it. The chain couples TRBV4-2 to TRBJ1-6; no clear D. The CDR3 runs to 16 residues. CDR1 LGHNA and CDR2 YNFKEQ come from the germline V gene. The ends were cut back, 0 bases at V and 7 bases at J, with 13 bases in the middle. CDR3 in amino acids: CASSQDLSLSNSPLHF. The sequenced CDR3 bases are TGTGCCAGCAGCCAAGATCTGAGTTTGAGCAATTCACCC.

CDR3 bases read: TGTGCCAGCTCACCATCCCCTAGGACGGGGACTGACAATGAG. Amino acids: CASSPSPRTGTDNE. The entire CDR3 protein is CASSPSPRTGTDNEQFF. The chain couples TRBV18 to TRBJ2-1, with a weak D call TRBD2 (6 bases). Read coverage stops 3 residues before the CDR3 terminus; the germline J gene supplies the remainder. Per germline, CDR1 KGHSH and CDR2 LQKENI. The CDR3 is made up of 17 amino acids. V shed 2 bases and J shed 5 bases, with 19 bases lying between them.

A word on this clone: The read stops 3 residues short of the end of the CDR3; the missing end is completed from the germline J gene. V and J are TRBV2 and TRBJ2-2; D is undetermined. The germline V gene encodes CDR1 SNHLY and CDR2 FYNNEI. This CDR3 is built from 15 residues. Trimming left V 5 bases short and J 7 bases short, with 17 bases between. Partial CDR3 DNA: TGTGCCAGCAGTATCACCCACCAACGCAGCGGGGAG. Amino acid sequence: CASSITHQRSGE. The whole CDR3 protein reads CASSITHQRSGELFF. The entire variable domain, with the rest obtained from reference TRBV2 and TRBJ2-2, is as follows: EPEVTQTPSHQVTQMGQEVILRCVPISNHLYFYWYRQILGQKVEFLVSFYNNEISEKSEIFDDQFSVERPDGSNFTLKIRSTKLEDSAMYFCASSITHQRSGELFFGEGSRLTVL.

As regards this clone: The read halts 3 residues ahead of the CDR3 end, with the missing end drawn from the germline J gene. This chain uses TRBV7-3 with TRBJ2-4; TRBD2 aligns across 7 bases. Germline CDR1 is SGHTA and CDR2 is FQGTGA. The CDR3 covers 14 residues. The DNA read from the CDR3 is TGTGCCAGCAGCCCGGGGAGGGAGGACTATGGT. This sequence encodes CASSPGREDYG. The whole CDR3 protein is CASSPGREDYGQYF.

The covered CDR3 bases are TGTGCCAGCAGCTTAGTCGGGTCTGAA. As protein: CASSLVGSE. The whole CDR3 sequence is CASSLVGSEAFF. The chain recombines TRBV11-3 with TRBJ1-1; no clear D. From the germline J gene comes the end of the CDR3, since the read stops 3 residues before it. V shed 1 base and J shed 6 bases, with 6 bases lying between them. The CDR3 is 12 amino acids. Germline V CDR1 and CDR2: SGHNT, YENEEA.

As regards this clone: With the read ending 3 residues before the CDR3 end, the germline J gene is used to fill in that end. V usage is TRBV9 and J usage is TRBJ2-3; 7 nucleotides agree with TRBD2. J gave up 2 bases and V 2 bases, and 5 bases lay outside the gene matches. The germline gives CDR1 SGDLS, CDR2 YYNGEE. The CDR3 totals 15 residues. CDR3 loop: CASSVMGLSTDTQYF. CDR3 DNA (partial): TGTGCCAGCAGCGTCATGGGACTATCCACAGATACG.

For this clone: The sequence runs out 3 residues before the end of the CDR3; the remainder is reconstructed from the germline J gene. The rearrangement joins TRBV7-6 to TRBJ2-3, with 7 bases lining up with TRBD1. This CDR3 has 14 residues. Per the germline V gene, CDR1 is SGHVS and CDR2 is FNYEAQ. CDR3 DNA, as far as it was read: TGTGCCAGCAGCTTAACAGGGGCGCAGGAGACG. It specifies CASSLTGAQET. The full-length CDR3 reads as CASSLTGAQETQYF.

With respect to this clone: The read gets to within 3 residues of the CDR3 end, and the germline J gene fills in the rest. The chain combines TRBV19 with TRBJ1-5; possible D gene TRBD1, 5 bases. Trimming shortened V by 6 bases and J by 7 bases, and 10 bases separated the two germline ends. Germline V gene sequence: CDR1 LNHDA, CDR2 SQIVND (reference sequence). The CDR3 extends over 12 amino acids. CDR3 DNA, as far as it was read: TGTGCCAGTAGAACAGGCCAACAGCCC. Translated, it gives CASRTGQQP. The whole CDR3 sequence is CASRTGQQPQHF.

As regards this clone: Read coverage stops 3 residues before the CDR3 terminus; the germline J gene supplies the remainder. This chain links TRBV20-1 with TRBJ2-7; TRBD2 matches at 8 bases. Losses at the gene ends were 1 base for V and 2 bases for J; bases not matched to a gene: 7. Germline V lookup: CDR1 DFQATT, CDR2 SNEGSKA (reference sequence). There are 15 residues in the CDR3. Incomplete CDR3 DNA: TGCAGTGCTAGAGGCCGGACTAGCCAAACCTACGAG. The encoded protein is CSARGRTSQTYE. The full CDR3 reads CSARGRTSQTYEQYF.

With regard to this clone: From the germline J gene comes the end of the CDR3, since the read stops 3 residues before it. The chain carries TRBV30 and TRBJ2-1; D is undetermined. CDR1 and CDR2 from the germline V gene are GTSNPN and SVGIG (reference sequence). The CDR3 has 13 residues. V was trimmed by 2 bases and J by 9 bases, leaving 14 bases between them. The CDR3 loop reads CAWSYSVVAEQFF. The CDR3 DNA, read in part, is TGTGCCTGGAGTTATTCTGTTGTGGCTGAG.

In regard to this clone: The CDR3 end is not reached by the read, which stops 3 residues before it; the germline J gene fills it in. The chain is built from TRBV28 and TRBJ2-3; 8 nucleotides align to TRBD2. This CDR3 is 14 amino acids long. V lost 7 bases to trimming and J lost 0 bases; unmatched junction nucleotides: 3. The germline V gene has CDR1 MDHEN and CDR2 SYDVKM. The CDR3 loop reads CASTLAGSTDTQYF. Incomplete CDR3 DNA: TGTGCCAGCACCCTAGCGGGCAGCACAGATACG.

In the case of this clone: The read terminates 3 residues before the CDR3 end, so the remaining end is supplied by the germline J gene. The rearrangement joins TRBV5-1 to TRBJ2-1, with a weak D call TRBD2 (5 bases). Germline V lookup: CDR1 SGHRS, CDR2 YFSETQ. V was pared by 4 bases and J by 7 bases, with 18 bases between. The CDR3 has 15 amino acids. The sequenced CDR3 bases are TGCGCCAGCAGCACACTAGGGAACATGGGTAATGAG. Protein: CASSTLGNMGNE. The full CDR3 protein is CASSTLGNMGNEQFF.

Points on this clone: The CDR3 end falls 3 residues outside the read, so it is completed with the germline J gene. The chain couples TRBV2 to TRBJ2-3; maybe TRBD1 (6 bases). This CDR3 region has 11 residues. Germline CDR1 is SNHLY and CDR2 is FYNNEI. CDR3 bases read: TGTGCCAGCAGTGTAGGACAGCCG. As protein: CASSVGQP. The full CDR3 sequence reads CASSVGQPQYF.

As regards this clone: The read ends 3 residues before the CDR3 terminus; that terminus is restored from the germline J gene. The chain is built from TRBV4-2 and TRBJ1-4; D is possibly TRBD1 (6 bases). The germline V gene has CDR1 LGHNA and CDR2 YNFKEQ. Trimming removed 0 bases at V and 4 bases at J, with 15 bases between. This CDR3 has 17 residues. Here the CDR3 reads CASSQEPLGAGNEKLFF. The CDR3 bases that were read are TGTGCCAGCAGCCAAGAGCCCCTGGGGGCGGGTAATGAAAAA.

Regarding this clone: The CDR3 goes on 3 residues after the read ends, and that part is filled in from the germline J gene. The chain employs TRBV6-2 or TRBV6-3 and TRBJ2-1, with 7 nucleotides matching TRBD2. V gave up 4 bases and J gave up 2 bases; unmatched junction bases: 8. Germline-derived CDR1 and CDR2 are MNHEY and SVGEGT. The CDR3 loop spans 16 amino acids. The CDR3 is CASSSALAVTYNEQFF. Incomplete CDR3 DNA: TGTGCCAGCAGTTCCGCCCTAGCGGTCACCTACAATGAG.

Remarks on this clone: The read falls 3 residues short of the CDR3 end, and the missing part is taken from the germline J gene. The rearrangement uses TRBV20-1 and TRBJ1-2, with TRBD1 identical over 10 bases. The CDR3 is 13 residues long. CDR1 and CDR2 (germline): DFQATT, SNEGSKA (reference sequence). The CDR3 DNA, read in part, is TGCAGTGCCCCTCCCCAGACAGGGGGCGGC. Its protein is CSAPPQTGGG. The entire CDR3 protein is CSAPPQTGGGYTF.

In regard to this clone: The sequenced fragment ends 3 residues before the CDR3 boundary, so the rest is inferred from the germline J gene. J is TRBJ2-1 and V is TRBV11-2, with D maybe TRBD2 (6 bases). Trimming pared 5 bases from V and 3 bases from J, leaving 14 bases between. Looked up from germline, CDR1 is SGHAT and CDR2 is FQNNGV. The CDR3 length is 15 residues. The CDR3 loop reads CASSGGFTVYNEQFF. The part of the CDR3 DNA that was read is TGTGCCAGCAGCGGGGGGTTTACGGTCTACAATGAG.

A note on this clone: The CDR3 end is not reached by the read, which stops 3 residues before it; the germline J gene fills it in. Within the sample, other DNA sequences also encode this same CDR3. The chain recombines TRBV29-1 with TRBJ1-3; no clear D gene. Trimming shortened V by 5 bases and J by 0 bases, and 11 bases separated the two germline ends. Germline values: CDR1 SQVTM, CDR2 ANQGSEA. The length of the CDR3 is 14 residues. The covered CDR3 bases are TGCAGCGTTATCCCCGGGTCCTCTGGAAACACC. It is translated as CSVIPGSSGNT. The full CDR3 protein reads CSVIPGSSGNTIYF. The full variable domain, with the rest looked up from reference TRBV29-1 and TRBJ1-3, is SAVISQKPSRDICQRGTSLTIQCQVDSQVTMMFWYRQQPGQSLTLIATANQGSEATYESGFVIDKFPISRPNLTFSTLTVSNMSPEDSSIYLCSVIPGSSGNTIYFGEGSWLTVV.

In the case of this clone: Read data end 3 residues before the CDR3 end; the end is taken from the germline J gene. The V and J genes are TRBV7-9 and TRBJ2-5, with TRBD2 as a possible D gene (6 bases). Germline V gives CDR1 SEHNR, CDR2 FQNEAQ (reference sequence). Trimming pared 11 bases from V and 5 bases from J, leaving 24 bases between. The CDR3 contains 15 residues. The covered CDR3 bases are TGTGCCGGCACCACCGGAGCGGGTATCGGGGAGACC. Its translation: CAGTTGAGIGET. The full CDR3 protein reads CAGTTGAGIGETQYF.

Points on this clone: The read terminates 3 residues before the CDR3 end, so the remaining end is supplied by the germline J gene. The chain carries TRBV18 and TRBJ1-1; 9 bases line up with TRBD1. Per the germline V gene, CDR1 is KGHSH and CDR2 is LQKENI. There are 14 residues in the CDR3. The sequenced CDR3 bases are TGTGCCAGCTCACGATCTGGGACAGGGATCGAA. This encodes CASSRSGTGIE. The whole CDR3 reads CASSRSGTGIEAFF.

Regarding this clone: The read comes to an end 3 residues before the CDR3 does, leaving the germline J gene to fill in the end. The chain combines TRBV29-1 with TRBJ1-2; 12 bases are shared with TRBD1. Trimming cost V 8 bases and J 6 bases; bases outside gene matches: 4. CDR1 and CDR2 from the germline V gene are SQVTM and ANQGSEA. The CDR3 extends over 12 amino acids. CDR3 amino acids: CSPGQGAHGYTF. The part of the CDR3 DNA that was read is TGCAGCCCGGGACAGGGGGCTCATGGC.

Points on this clone: From the germline J gene comes the end of the CDR3, since the read stops 3 residues before it. The chain employs TRBV6-1 and TRBJ1-1; D ambiguous. The CDR3 has 14 amino acids. CDR1 is MNHNS and CDR2 is SASEGT in the germline V gene. CDR3 residues: CASSGTGPVPEAFF. The DNA read from the CDR3 is TGTGCCAGCAGTGGCACCGGTCCGGTCCCCGAA.

Comment on this clone: Sequencing ends 3 residues short of the CDR3 end; the germline J gene provides the rest. The chain combines TRBV5-1 with TRBJ2-5; 12 bases are shared with TRBD2. The V gene's germline CDR1 is SGHRS and CDR2 YFSETQ. This CDR3 region has 17 residues. V shed 1 base, J shed 5 bases, and the junction held 9 bases outside the gene matches. CDR3 DNA, as far as it was read: TGCGCCAGCAGCTTGCAGGCTGCTAGCGGGAGGGGGGAGACC. It is translated as CASSLQAASGRGET. The full CDR3 sequence reads CASSLQAASGRGETQYF.